This T cell receptor (beta chain) was captured in a study of T cell responses to AZD1222 COVID-19 vaccine. Study-wide findings and caveats: Among spike-specific TCRs, nearly half reportedly target unmutated variant regions.

Remarks on this clone: Its antigen is currently unknown.

V gave up 4 bases and J gave up 4 bases; unmatched junction bases: 10. Per germline, CDR1 MGHRA and CDR2 YSYEKL. CDR3 length: 16 residues. Assay used: immunoSEQ multiplex PCR; TCRdb lists only in-frame clones, some missing. The profile shows around 50,000 clones, 70% to 90% of them singletons. The material was peripheral blood, obtained 28 days after the second AZD1222 dose. The chain recombines TRBV4-1 with TRBJ1-2, with 9 bases lining up with TRBD1. This TCR came from an adult who received the AZD1222 COVID-19 vaccine. CDR3 coding DNA: TGCGCCAGCAGCCGTCGGCGACAGGGGGAAGGCTATGGCTACACCTTC. The encoded protein is CASSRRRQGEGYGYTF.